The next 28 T cell receptor beta chains were all read from a single sample in a study of cytomegalovirus exposure and HLA in healthy donors. PCR involved 60 Vbeta and 13 Jbeta primers. Sequencing used immunoSEQ multiplex PCR; TCRdb keeps in-frame clones, though not all of them. The sample lists more than 95,000 clones, around 64% seen once, with roughly 3% in the top ten. Sequencing was performed on PBMCs. All receptors come from a man aged 55 to 70 in good health and CMV-seronegative.

V is TRBV29-1 and J is TRBJ2-7; 9 bases are shared with TRBD2. This CDR3 is 14 amino acids long. J was trimmed by 0 bases and V by 6 bases; bases with no gene match: 6. Germline V gene lookup returns CDR1 SQVTM and CDR2 ANQGSEA. CDR3 sequence (DNA): TGCAGCGTCCGGACTAGCGTGAGCTCCTACGAGCAGTACTTC. It yields the protein CSVRTSVSSYEQYF.

The genes are TRBV6-1 and TRBJ1-1; 8 positions match TRBD1. Germline lookup yields CDR1 MNHNS and CDR2 SASEGT. This CDR3 contains 16 residues. V lost 2 bases, J lost 0 bases, and 5 bases stayed unmatched. CDR3 loop: CASSEWTGYMNTEAFF. The CDR3 DNA reads TGTGCCAGCAGTGAATGGACAGGGTACATGAACACTGAAGCTTTCTTT.

The rearrangement joins TRBV5-5 to TRBJ2-7; 10 nucleotides align to TRBD1. Germline assignment: CDR1 SGHKS and CDR2 YYEKEE (reference sequence). V was pared by 4 bases and J by 5 bases, with 9 bases of the junction left unmatched. This CDR3 comprises 15 residues. The CDR3 sequence: CASSHTGTGADEQYF. As DNA, the CDR3 is TGTGCCAGCAGCCATACCGGGACAGGGGCTGACGAGCAGTACTTC.

This chain connects TRBV28 to TRBJ2-7; D may be TRBD2 (5 bases). Trimming removed 3 bases at V and 6 bases at J, with 9 bases between. Germline CDR1 is MDHEN and CDR2 is SYDVKM. The CDR3 is 12 residues long. The CDR3 loop is CASSLGVGEQYF. CDR3 nucleotides: TGTGCCAGCAGTTTGGGAGTAGGCGAGCAGTACTTC. The full variable domain, its missing parts supplied by reference TRBV28 and TRBJ2-7, is DVKVTQSSRYLVKRTGEKVFLECVQDMDHENMFWYRQDPGLGLRLIYFSYDVKMKEKGDIPEGYSVSREKKERFSLILESASTNQTSMYLCASSLGVGEQYFGPGTRLTVT.

In its sample, this clone ranks as medium-sized. V gene TRBV7-3 combines with J gene TRBJ2-1; TRBD2 might be the D (5 bases). With 2 bases removed from V and 6 bases from J, the gap between germline ends came to 5 bases. Germline CDR1 reads SGHTA; CDR2 reads FQGTGA. The CDR3 spans 12 residues. The CDR3 sequence is CASSLRGNEQFF. The CDR3 DNA follows: TGTGCCAGCAGCTTACGGGGCAATGAGCAGTTCTTC.

The V call is TRBV11-2, the J call TRBJ2-1, with D possibly TRBD2 on 5 matching bases. V lost 5 bases to trimming and J lost 4 bases, with 12 bases between them. Germline-derived CDR1 and CDR2 are SGHAT and FQNNGV. This CDR3 has 14 amino acids. The CDR3 loop reads CASSQERFYNEQFF. The CDR3 DNA reads TGTGCCAGCAGCCAGGAGCGGTTTTACAATGAGCAGTTCTTC. The full variable domain, rest sourced from reference TRBV11-2 and TRBJ2-1, is EAGVAQSPRYKIIEKRQSVAFWCNPISGHATLYWYQQILGQGPKLLIQFQNNGVVDDSQLPKDRFSAERLKGVDSTLKIQPAKLEDSAVYLCASSQERFYNEQFFGPGTRLTVL.

This clone has only a few counts. The chain employs TRBV27 and TRBJ2-7; D perhaps matches TRBD1 (5 bases). Germline values: CDR1 MNHEY, CDR2 SMNVEV (reference sequence). The CDR3 loop spans 14 amino acids. Trimming pared 7 bases from V and 7 bases from J, leaving 20 bases between. CDR3 residues: CASTSFQGTGEQYF. CDR3 nucleotides: TGTGCCAGCACCTCGTTTCAGGGTACGGGTGAGCAGTACTTC.

This chain connects TRBV21-1 to TRBJ2-5; the listed D gene, TRBD2, was not tested against the DNA. TRBV21-1 is a recognized pseudogene. This CDR3 spans 17 amino acids. The CDR3: CASSVRRPRGGGETQYF. The CDR3 DNA reads TGTGCCAGCAGCGTCCGAAGGCCCCGGGGGGGCGGAGAGACCCAGTACTTC.

The genes are TRBV7-2 and TRBJ1-2, with D tentatively TRBD1 (5 bases). Trimming stripped 5 bases from V and 6 bases from J, with 10 bases between. Looked up from germline, CDR1 is SGHTA and CDR2 is FQGNSA. This CDR3 is 12 amino acids long. The DNA of the CDR3 is TGTGCCAGCAGCCAGACAGAAGATGGCTACACCTTC. Translating gives CASSQTEDGYTF.

The chain links TRBV4-2 to TRBJ1-5, with a possible D match to TRBD1 (6 bases). Trimming pared 5 bases from V and 2 bases from J, leaving 10 bases between. Germline V gene data show CDR1 as LGHNA and CDR2 as YNFKEQ. The CDR3 spans 14 residues. The CDR3 is CASSLQGGNQPQHF. The CDR3, as DNA: TGTGCCAGCAGCTTACAGGGCGGCAATCAGCCCCAGCATTTT.

This sequence joins TRBV2 and TRBJ2-7; D is perhaps TRBD1 (5 bases). CDR1 and CDR2 (germline): SNHLY, FYNNEI. The V end was cut by 2 bases, the J end by 4 bases, with 15 bases between. The length of the CDR3 is 15 residues. CDR3 DNA sequence: TGTGCCAGCAGTGAATATAGGGGTGAGACTTACGAGCAGTACTTC. Translation gives CASSEYRGETYEQYF.

The chain employs TRBV7-8 and TRBJ2-3, with TRBD2 identical over 7 bases. The CDR3 runs 18 residues. CDR1 and CDR2 (germline): SGHVS, FQNEAQ. J lost 4 bases, V lost 1 base, and 14 bases had no gene match. The CDR3 loop is CASSLESLLAGAADTQYF. The CDR3 region has the DNA TGTGCCAGCAGCTTAGAGAGTCTATTAGCGGGCGCAGCAGATACGCAGTATTTT.

Worth noting for this clone: A read error may produce the germline difference seen at one junction end. The V call is TRBV6-1, the J call TRBJ2-7; 10 bases agree with TRBD2. The CDR3 sequence is 12 residues long. Germline values: CDR1 MNHNS, CDR2 SASEGT. As DNA, the CDR3 is TGTGCCAGCAGTGCCACTAGCGGGAAGCACCTGTGG. The encoded protein is CASSATSGKHLW.

This clone was found many times. The genes are TRBV2 and TRBJ2-2; D possibly corresponds to TRBD2 (6 bases). The CDR3 has 16 amino acids. The germline gives CDR1 SNHLY, CDR2 FYNNEI. V lost 8 bases, J lost 4 bases, and 20 bases lay in between. The CDR3 protein is CASSRLVPSITGELFF. The CDR3, as DNA: TGTGCCAGCTCTAGACTAGTACCGTCTATCACCGGGGAGCTGTTTTTT.

This clone is medium-sized by share. The chain links TRBV10-3 to TRBJ1-1; 8 bases match TRBD1. The CDR3 has 14 residues. CDR1 and CDR2 (germline): ENHRY, SYGVKD. The J segment lost 1 base and the V segment lost 6 bases, leaving 4 bases of the junction unmatched. CDR3: CAISFGQGNTEAFF. CDR3 sequence (DNA): TGTGCCATCAGCTTTGGACAGGGGAACACTGAAGCTTTCTTT.

This chain links TRBV5-6 with TRBJ1-2; D is possibly TRBD1 (5 bases). With 4 bases removed from V and 4 bases from J, the gap between germline ends came to 11 bases. From germline, CDR1 is SGHDT and CDR2 YYEEEE. The CDR3 contains 13 residues. CDR3 residues: CASSAGYGYGYTF. The DNA for the CDR3 is TGTGCCAGCAGCGCAGGGTACGGCTATGGCTACACCTTC.

This chain links TRBV7-9 with TRBJ1-4; D unclear. CDR1 is SEHNR, CDR2 FQNEAQ, per germline (reference sequence). The germline V and J ends were trimmed by 1 base and 0 bases, with 15 bases remaining between them. The CDR3 runs 18 residues. In nucleotides, the CDR3 is TGTGCCAGCAGCTTAGTCGTCCGTGAGCCTGCAACTAATGAAAAACTGTTTTTT. Protein: CASSLVVREPATNEKLFF.

The chain links TRBV5-1 to TRBJ2-1; weak D call: TRBD2 (6 bases). V was clipped by 5 bases and J by 9 bases, with 12 bases between them. The length of the CDR3 is 12 residues. Per germline, CDR1 SGHRS and CDR2 YFSETQ. CDR3 loop: CASRRDSSEQFF. The CDR3 DNA sequence: TGCGCCAGCAGGCGGGATAGTAGTGAGCAGTTCTTC.

The CDR3 spells CASSYGGTMNTEAFF. The DNA of the CDR3 is TGTGCCAGCAGTTACGGGGGCACCATGAACACTGAAGCTTTCTTT. The chain uses TRBV6-6 and TRBJ1-1, with D possibly matching TRBD1 (6 bases). Germline V gene sequence: CDR1 MNHNY, CDR2 SVGAGI (reference sequence). V lost 2 bases and J lost 0, with 10 bases in between. The CDR3 runs to 15 residues.

The chain is built from TRBV7-2 and TRBJ2-3, with 15 bases lining up with TRBD2. The CDR3 is 18 amino acids. Germline V gives CDR1 SGHTA, CDR2 FQGNSA. After removal of 3 bases from V and 4 bases from J, the junction contained 8 bases not matched to a gene. CDR3 DNA sequence: TGTGCCAGCAGCTTCTTAATTGGACTAGCGGGAGGGGCAGATACGCAGTATTTT. This gives the protein CASSFLIGLAGGADTQYF.

This clone was counted a few times. The CDR3 DNA is TGTGCCAGCAGGGTCATTAGCGGGGGCTACGAGCAGTACTTC. Its translation: CASRVISGGYEQYF. The chain uses TRBV28 and TRBJ2-7, with 9 bases aligning to TRBD2. Per the germline V gene, CDR1 is MDHEN and CDR2 is SYDVKM. The CDR3 loop spans 14 amino acids. V lost 6 bases, J lost 3 bases, and 6 bases stayed unmatched.

This clone has only a few counts. The gene calls are TRBV5-4 and TRBJ2-5; 11 nucleotides match TRBD2. This CDR3 has 15 amino acids. Germline CDR1 reads SGHNT; CDR2 reads YYREEE (reference sequence). Trimming removed 3 bases from V and 1 base from J; junction bases left unmatched: 2. The CDR3 is CASSWGTSGQETQYF. In nucleotides, the CDR3 is TGTGCCAGCAGCTGGGGGACTAGCGGCCAAGAGACCCAGTACTTC.

This clone showed up just once. This chain connects TRBV15 to TRBJ2-1; 8 nucleotides match TRBD2. Trimming cost V 4 bases and J 6 bases; bases outside gene matches: 8. Germline values: CDR1 LNHNV, CDR2 YYDKDF (reference sequence). This CDR3 spans 15 amino acids. The CDR3 DNA reads as TGTGCCACCAGCAACCCCCCGGGAGGGGTCAATGAGCAGTTCTTC. Its translation is CATSNPPGGVNEQFF.

The chain recombines TRBV29-1 with TRBJ2-3; D perhaps matches TRBD2 (6 bases). CDR1 is SQVTM, CDR2 ANQGSEA, per germline. The ends were cut back, 4 bases at V and 0 bases at J, with 11 bases in the middle. This CDR3 has 14 amino acids. The CDR3 DNA reads TGCAGCGTTGGGAGGGCAACTAGCACAGATACGCAGTATTTT. Translation: CSVGRATSTDTQYF.

The gene calls are TRBV6-1 and TRBJ1-2; D is perhaps TRBD1 (5 bases). Trimming stripped 2 bases from V and 0 bases from J, with 10 bases between. The CDR3 is 15 amino acids. Germline assignment: CDR1 MNHNS and CDR2 SASEGT. CDR3 loop: CASSEISRANYGYTF. DNA for the CDR3: TGTGCCAGCAGTGAAATAAGCAGGGCTAACTATGGCTACACCTTC.

CDR3 DNA sequence: TGTGCCAGCAGCTTAGTAGAGACAGACGAGCAGTACTTC. This gives the protein CASSLVETDEQYF. The chain uses TRBV7-9 and TRBJ2-7; possible D gene TRBD1, 5 bases. CDR3 length: 13 amino acids. In germline, CDR1 is SEHNR, CDR2 FQNEAQ (reference sequence). The V end lost 1 base, the J end lost 5 bases, and 9 bases lay between the germline ends.

In this sample, this clone turned up once. The rearrangement joins TRBV6-6 to TRBJ2-1; 12 bases agree with TRBD2. This CDR3 is 16 amino acids long. Trimming at V came to 6 bases and at J to 4 bases, leaving 7 bases not matched to a gene. The germline V gene encodes CDR1 MNHNY and CDR2 SVGAGI (reference sequence). The CDR3 coding sequence is TGTGCCAGCAGACGACTAGCGGGAGTGGGGTACAATGAGCAGTTCTTC. It is translated as CASRRLAGVGYNEQFF.

This clone has a handful of counts. The rearrangement links TRBV7-3 to TRBJ2-3; TRBD1 matches at 7 bases. The V gene end was trimmed by 0 bases and the J gene end by 3 bases; junction bases not matched to a gene: 6. Germline CDR1 and CDR2: SGHTA and FQGTGA. The CDR3 sequence is 16 residues long. CDR3 bases: TGTGCCAGCAGCTTAACGTCGGCAGGGGGTACAGATACGCAGTATTTT. It codes for CASSLTSAGGTDTQYF.